A single sample gave rise to the 17 T cell receptor beta chains below, sequenced in a study of blood T cell repertoires in COVID-19. Clones were sequenced by immunoSEQ multiplex PCR, and TCRdb holds only the in-frame ones, with some missing. The table records about 130,000 clones, 70% to 85% of them present only once. Sequencing input: peripheral blood. These receptors were obtained from a woman in her forties or fifties with acute or convalescent COVID-19.

J is TRBJ1-1 and V is TRBV5-1, with D perhaps TRBD1 (5 bases). Trimming left V 1 base short and J 4 bases short, with 8 bases between. Germline assignment: CDR1 SGHRS and CDR2 YFSETQ. The CDR3 contains 13 residues. This chain's CDR3 is CASSLFGGTEAFF. Here the CDR3 DNA reads TGCGCCAGCAGCTTGTTCGGGGGCACTGAAGCTTTCTTT.

The gene calls are TRBV6-1 and TRBJ1-6; 7 bases align to TRBD1. The CDR3 is 18 residues long. The V gene end was trimmed by 0 bases and the J gene end by 0 bases; junction bases not matched to a gene: 5. CDR1 is MNHNS and CDR2 is SASEGT in the germline V gene. The chain's CDR3 is CASSEAPNRGSYNSPLHF. The CDR3 region has the DNA TGTGCCAGCAGTGAAGCACCCAACAGGGGCTCCTATAATTCACCCCTCCACTTT.

The chain has TRBV28 and TRBJ1-2, with D uncertain. The V gene's germline CDR1 is MDHEN and CDR2 SYDVKM. Trimming removed 6 bases from V and 8 bases from J, with 10 bases in between. The length of the CDR3 is 11 residues. The CDR3 is CASREGPGYTF. In DNA form, the CDR3 reads TGTGCCAGCAGGGAGGGTCCGGGCTACACCTTC.

This clone has just a few counts. The chain couples TRBV5-1 to TRBJ2-1; D perhaps matches TRBD1 (5 bases). Germline values: CDR1 SGHRS, CDR2 YFSETQ. V was shortened by 3 bases and J by 8 bases, with 18 bases between the two germline ends. This CDR3 has 15 amino acids. Here the CDR3 reads CASSSQGRHNDEQFF. The CDR3 DNA sequence: TGCGCCAGCAGCTCCCAGGGCAGGCATAACGATGAGCAGTTCTTC.

The chain combines TRBV2 with TRBJ1-6; 8 bases fit TRBD1. Germline V gene lookup returns CDR1 SNHLY and CDR2 FYNNEI. The CDR3 is made up of 15 amino acids. With 7 bases clipped from V and 6 bases from J, the junction kept 8 bases outside the gene matches. CDR3 in DNA: TGTGCCAGCACCGTACTTGACAGGGGTAATTCACCCCTCCACTTT. Encoded protein: CASTVLDRGNSPLHF.

Many counts were recorded for this clone. This sequence joins TRBV21-1 and TRBJ2-2; whether TRBD2, the table's D call, matches the DNA was not checked. TRBV21-1 is labeled a pseudogene. The CDR3 is 18 amino acids. The CDR3 region has the DNA TGTGCCAGCAGCATAACACCCAGCGGGGGGGCCCGGACCGGGGAGCTGTTTTTT. The encoded protein is CASSITPSGGARTGELFF.

This clone was detected once. The V gene is TRBV28, the J gene TRBJ1-2, with 7 bases that match TRBD1. After removal of 7 bases from V and 7 bases from J, the junction contained 9 bases not matched to a gene. This CDR3 spans 13 amino acids. Germline CDR1 reads MDHEN; CDR2 reads SYDVKM. The CDR3 loop reads CASIQGVRSGYTF. For the CDR3, the DNA is TGTGCCAGCATTCAGGGGGTGAGGAGTGGCTACACCTTC.

V gene TRBV19 combines with J gene TRBJ1-5; D gene uncertain. This CDR3 is built from 16 residues. The germline V gene has CDR1 LNHDA and CDR2 SQIVND (reference sequence). Trimming shortened V by 7 bases and J by 0 bases, and 16 bases separated the two germline ends. The CDR3 DNA reads as TGTGCCAGTACCCCCTTGGGCACTTATAGCAATCAGCCCCAGCATTTT. Translated, it gives CASTPLGTYSNQPQHF.

The V and J genes are TRBV4-1 and TRBJ1-6; D gene ambiguous. Germline CDR1 is MGHRA and CDR2 is YSYEKL. The V and J ends lost 1 base and 9 bases respectively, with 7 bases between them. The CDR3 is 13 residues long. CDR3 protein: CASSQVGGSPLHF. CDR3 nucleotides: TGCGCCAGCAGCCAAGTCGGTGGTTCACCCCTCCACTTT.

The V call is TRBV9, the J call TRBJ1-2; 9 bases match TRBD1. The CDR3 length is 14 residues. Germline CDR1 and CDR2: SGDLS and YYNGEE. J lost 4 bases, V lost 3 bases, and 4 bases had no gene match. CDR3 loop: CASSAKQGAYGYTF. The CDR3 DNA follows: TGTGCCAGCAGCGCAAAACAGGGGGCCTATGGCTACACCTTC.

The rearrangement uses TRBV19 and TRBJ1-5; D may be TRBD1 (6 bases). Germline CDR1 reads LNHDA; CDR2 reads SQIVND (reference sequence). V shed 4 bases and J shed 5 bases, with 9 bases lying between them. CDR3 size: 13 residues. The CDR3 region is CASSRTGYQPQHF. As DNA, the CDR3 is TGTGCCAGTAGTAGAACAGGGTATCAGCCCCAGCATTTT.

The rearrangement joins TRBV5-1 to TRBJ2-6, with a weak D call TRBD1 (6 bases). The germline V gene encodes CDR1 SGHRS and CDR2 YFSETQ. The length of the CDR3 is 17 residues. Trimming cost V 3 bases and J 0 bases, with 13 bases left between them. The CDR3 bases are TGCGCCAGCAGCTCGGTCAGGGGCTACTCTGGGGCCAACGTCCTGACTTTC. This gives the protein CASSSVRGYSGANVLTF.

The chain couples TRBV6-5 to TRBJ2-5; D may be TRBD2 (5 bases). V was pared by 11 bases and J by 4 bases, with 17 bases between. The CDR3 runs 13 residues. The germline gives CDR1 MNHEY, CDR2 SVGAGI. The CDR3 reads CASSPHLRETQYF. DNA of the CDR3: TGTGCCTCTAGCCCCCATCTGCGAGAGACCCAGTACTTC.

This chain links TRBV5-8 with TRBJ1-6; 7 bases are shared with TRBD1. The CDR3 runs to 16 residues. Germline V lookup: CDR1 SGHTS, CDR2 YDEGEE. Germline trimming cut 3 bases from V and 8 bases from J; bases unmatched to any gene: 11. CDR3 sequence reads: CASSYRQGSSYSPLHF. CDR3 in DNA: TGTGCCAGCAGCTATCGACAGGGATCGAGTTATTCACCCCTCCACTTT. The full variable domain, completed using reference TRBV5-8 and TRBJ1-6, is EAGVTQSPTHLIKTRGQQATLRCSPISGHTSVYWYQQALGLGLQFLLWYDEGEERNRGNFPPRFSGRQFPNYSSELNVNALELEDSALYLCASSYRQGSSYSPLHFGNGTRLTVT.

The J gene is TRBJ2-2, the V gene TRBV9; D perhaps matches TRBD1 (6 bases). CDR3 length: 16 residues. The germline V gene has CDR1 SGDLS and CDR2 YYNGEE. V lost 0 bases and J lost 1, with 10 bases in between. This chain's CDR3 is CASSVAPDRNTGELFF. The CDR3 coding sequence is TGTGCCAGCAGCGTAGCTCCGGACAGGAACACCGGGGAGCTGTTTTTT.

This sequence joins TRBV7-6 and TRBJ2-5; D unclear. This CDR3 has 15 amino acids. CDR1 SGHVS and CDR2 FNYEAQ come from the germline V gene. Trimming left V 0 bases short and J 4 bases short, with 12 bases between. The CDR3 protein is CASSLALGSTETQYF. The CDR3 nucleotides read TGTGCCAGCAGCTTAGCCCTAGGTAGTACAGAGACCCAGTACTTC.

The rearrangement uses TRBV29-1 and TRBJ1-1; D gene unclear. The V gene's germline CDR1 is SQVTM and CDR2 ANQGSEA. V lost 3 bases to trimming and J lost 0 bases, with 5 bases between them. The CDR3 covers 12 residues. The CDR3 sequence is CSVDVVNTEAFF. The DNA for the CDR3 is TGCAGCGTTGACGTAGTGAACACTGAAGCTTTCTTT.